This T cell receptor (beta chain) was sequenced during a study of CD8 T cells in Susac syndrome. RNA amounts of about 0.5 to 1 ug underwent reverse transcription with random hexamers. TCR beta CDR3 was amplified by immunoSEQ covering 54 Vbeta and 13 Jbeta. A single record per CDR3 protein comes from TCRdb applying MiXCR to the immunoSEQ multiplex PCR reads. Among about 300,000 distinct CDR3 sequences listed, 75% to 85% were seen once. The CD8+ and CD4+ T cells were negatively isolated, with the TEMRA cells enriched by FACS. The CDR3 loop spans 14 amino acids. Germline trimming cut 5 bases from V and 1 base from J; bases unmatched to any gene: 3.

The sequencing input was CD8+ T cells from PBMCs. This receptor was taken from a human donor with multiple sclerosis. The chain has TRBV12-3 or TRBV12-4 and TRBJ1-1; 8 nucleotides align to TRBD1. The CDR3 loop is CASSSRGPNTEAFF. The CDR3 bases are TGTGCCAGCAGTAGCAGGGGGCCGAACACTGAAGCTTTCTTT.